These T cell receptor beta chains were read from a single sample in a study of tumor-infiltrating lymphocytes in primary liver carcinoma. In TCRdb, the multiplex PCR reads were re-called with MiXCR into one record per CDR3 protein. The table includes 150,000 to 200,000 distinct CDR3 sequences, 50% to 75% detected once. The sample was peripheral blood. Receptors originate from a man aged 40-49 years with primary liver carcinoma and hepatitis B virus infection. Each CDR3 is given with its conserved first and last residue. The order of the fields is CDR3 protein, CDR3 DNA, V gene, CDR3 length, D gene, J gene, clone size. D genes are given only for firm matches. The size field is filled for only some rows; it gives once, few, many or a size class.

CASSRPAGAQETQYF TGCGCCAGCAGCCGCCCGGCCGGGGCCCAAGAGACCCAGTACTTC TRBV4-1 15 . TRBJ2-5 .
CAGRRTVNTEAFF TGTGCCGGCAGGCGGACAGTAAACACTGAAGCTTTCTTT TRBV6-5 13 . TRBJ1-1 .
CASSLDPGTLGNEQFF TGTGCCAGCAGCTTAGATCCGGGGACCCTGGGGAATGAGCAGTTCTTC TRBV11-3 16 . TRBJ2-1 many
CASSQSGGIADTQYF TGTGCCAGCAGCCAGTCGGGGGGGATCGCAGATACGCAGTATTTT TRBV14 15 TRBD2 TRBJ2-3 .
CASSLGRRDRVHEQYF TGTGCCAGCAGTTTAGGGAGGAGGGACAGGGTACACGAGCAGTACTTC TRBV12-3/TRBV12-4 16 TRBD1 TRBJ2-7 .
CASSLDREQQHF TGTGCCAGCAGCTTGGATAGAGAGCAGCAGCATTTT TRBV11-2 12 . TRBJ1-5 .
CAWADLYEQYF TGTGCCTGGGCCGACCTCTACGAGCAGTACTTC TRBV30 11 . TRBJ2-7 .
CAISGNSYGYTF TGTGCCATCTCGGGGAACAGCTATGGCTACACCTTC TRBV10-3 12 . TRBJ1-2 .
CASSSGLTLTDIQYF TGTGCCAGCAGCTCGGGACTGACGCTCACAGACATTCAGTACTTC TRBV5-4 15 . TRBJ2-4 .
CSVRTYTGDLFF TGCAGTGTTAGGACCTACACCGGGGATCTGTTTTTT TRBV29-1 12 . TRBJ2-2 .
CAIINAGQGEREQFF TGTGCCATCATCAACGCGGGACAGGGGGAGCGGGAGCAGTTCTTC TRBV12-3/TRBV12-4 15 TRBD1 TRBJ2-1 .
CASILAGRGEQFF TGTGCCAGCATATTGGCAGGAAGGGGTGAGCAGTTCTTC TRBV6-2/TRBV6-3 13 . TRBJ2-1 few
CASQDRAYSGNTIYF TGTGCCAGCCAGGACAGAGCCTACTCTGGAAACACCATATATTTT TRBV6-1 15 . TRBJ1-3 .
CASSSSGSHEKLFF TGTGCTAGCAGCTCCTCTGGCAGTCATGAAAAACTGTTTTTT TRBV11-2 14 . TRBJ1-4 once
CASSPRTGIFGVLFF TGTGCCAGCAGCCCCCGGACAGGGATCTTCGGGGTGCTGTTTTTT TRBV14 15 TRBD1 TRBJ2-2 .
CASSSKGPLGGGETQYF TGTGCCAGCAGCTCAAAAGGGCCTTTGGGCGGTGGCGAGACCCAGTACTTC TRBV7-8 17 . TRBJ2-5 .
CNGGLAGLSNEEFF TGCAACGGCGGACTAGCGGGATTGTCAAATGAGGAGTTCTTC TRBV29-1 14 TRBD2 TRBJ2-1 .
CSVEGGAGATDTQYF TGCAGCGTTGAAGGGGGAGCGGGGGCCACAGATACGCAGTATTTT TRBV29-1 15 TRBD2 TRBJ2-3 few
CASMETNHQETQYF TGTGCCAGCATGGAGACAAACCACCAAGAGACCCAGTACTTC TRBV6-1 14 . TRBJ2-5 many
CASSRWTSGRSNEQFF TGTGCCAGCAGTCGCTGGACTAGCGGGAGGTCCAATGAGCAGTTCTTC TRBV11-2 16 TRBD2 TRBJ2-1 .